Below, 32 T cell receptor beta chains from the same sample are listed, as sequenced in a study of blood T cell repertoires in COVID-19. Assay: immunoSEQ multiplex PCR; the TCRdb copy retains only in-frame clones and omits some. The data show about 370,000 clones, about 90% seen once. The sequencing input was peripheral blood. The receptor set was obtained from a woman aged 30 to 39 with COVID-19, enrolled during active disease.

V is TRBV11-2 and J is TRBJ1-1, with D possibly TRBD1 on 5 matching bases. Trimming pared 5 bases from V and 6 bases from J, leaving 19 bases between. Germline V gene lookup returns CDR1 SGHAT and CDR2 FQNNGV. The CDR3 contains 15 residues. The CDR3, as DNA: TGTGCCAGCAGCCATGGGGCTGGGTTAAAGGCTGAAGCTTTCTTT. This gives the protein CASSHGAGLKAEAFF.

V and J are TRBV5-1 and TRBJ1-2, with a possible D match to TRBD1 (6 bases). CDR3 length: 14 residues. CDR1 is SGHRS and CDR2 is YFSETQ in the germline V gene. The V gene lost 0 bases and the J gene lost 8 bases, with 14 bases spanning the gap. CDR3: CASSLVVQGGGYTF. The CDR3 DNA reads as TGCGCCAGCAGCTTGGTTGTACAGGGCGGAGGCTACACCTTC.

The rearrangement uses TRBV6-1 and TRBJ2-7, with D possibly matching TRBD2 (5 bases). There are 15 residues in the CDR3. Germline V CDR1 and CDR2: MNHNS, SASEGT. The V and J ends lost 2 bases and 3 bases respectively, with 14 bases between them. This chain's CDR3 is CASSELRELNYEQYF. The CDR3, as DNA: TGTGCCAGCAGTGAATTGAGGGAGTTGAACTACGAGCAGTACTTC.

The chain has TRBV5-8 and TRBJ1-3, with D perhaps matching TRBD1 (6 bases). The V end was cut by 1 base, the J end by 4 bases, with 21 bases between. The CDR3 contains 18 residues. Germline CDR1 reads SGHTS; CDR2 reads YDEGEE. CDR3 protein: CASSLYGEQGPSGNTIYF. CDR3 nucleotides: TGTGCCAGCAGCTTGTATGGGGAGCAGGGGCCATCAGGAAACACCATATATTTT.

J is TRBJ2-7 and V is TRBV6-2 or TRBV6-3, with D tentatively TRBD2 (5 bases). This CDR3 is built from 13 residues. The V end was cut by 4 bases, the J end by 4 bases, with 11 bases between. Looked up from germline, CDR1 is MNHEY and CDR2 is SVGEGT. CDR3 sequence reads: CASSLSGDYEQYV. Written as DNA, the CDR3 is TGTGCCAGCAGTTTATCCGGGGATTACGAGCAGTACGTC.

This sequence joins TRBV6-2 or TRBV6-3 and TRBJ2-5, with D maybe TRBD2 (6 bases). Germline V lookup: CDR1 MNHEY, CDR2 SVGEGT. The CDR3 contains 15 residues. V was clipped by 0 bases and J by 5 bases, with 13 bases between them. The CDR3 spells CASSYSPGDLETQYF. The CDR3 DNA follows: TGTGCCAGCAGTTACTCGCCGGGAGATCTGGAGACCCAGTACTTC.

V usage is TRBV10-3 and J usage is TRBJ2-3; 11 bases line up with TRBD1. Germline V gene data show CDR1 as ENHRY and CDR2 as SYGVKD. Trimming cost V 5 bases and J 5 bases; bases outside gene matches: 9. The length of the CDR3 is 16 residues. CDR3 DNA sequence: TGTGCCATCAGTCTCTCGGACAGGGGGCTGGGAGATACGCAGTATTTT. Its protein product is CAISLSDRGLGDTQYF.

The rearrangement uses TRBV28 and TRBJ2-5; 10 bases are a match to TRBD2. Trimming took 5 bases from V and 4 from J; bases not matched to a gene: 7. The CDR3 sequence is 15 residues long. Germline V gene data show CDR1 as MDHEN and CDR2 as SYDVKM. The CDR3 sequence: CASSPSGSNRETQYF. CDR3 DNA sequence: TGTGCCAGCAGTCCTAGCGGGAGTAATCGAGAGACCCAGTACTTC. The complete variable domain, with remaining parts taken from reference TRBV28 and TRBJ2-5, reads DVKVTQSSRYLVKRTGEKVFLECVQDMDHENMFWYRQDPGLGLRLIYFSYDVKMKEKGDIPEGYSVSREKKERFSLILESASTNQTSMYLCASSPSGSNRETQYFGPGTRLLVL.

This chain joins TRBV20-1 and TRBJ2-2, with unresolved D. The V and J ends lost 6 bases and 6 bases respectively, with 5 bases between them. Germline loops: CDR1 DFQATT, CDR2 SNEGSKA (reference sequence). CDR3 length equals 10 residues. The CDR3 DNA is TGCAGTGCGCAGGCCGGGGAGCTGTTTTTT. Its translation is CSAQAGELFF.

The rearrangement uses TRBV9 and TRBJ2-3; TRBD2 matches at 10 bases. The ends lost 0 bases at V and 3 bases at J; junction bases unmatched: 4. This CDR3 is built from 16 residues. Per the germline V gene, CDR1 is SGDLS and CDR2 is YYNGEE. CDR3 DNA: TGTGCCAGCAGCGTAGAGGTAGCGGGGGGTACAGATACGCAGTATTTT. This sequence encodes CASSVEVAGGTDTQYF.

The V gene is TRBV2, the J gene TRBJ2-1; TRBD2 is a possible D gene (5 bases). Germline V CDR1 and CDR2: SNHLY, FYNNEI. The CDR3 runs 12 residues. Trimming took 6 bases from V and 8 from J, leaving 11 bases between them. This CDR3 reads CASRTNGDEQFF. CDR3 DNA: TGTGCCAGCAGGACTAATGGTGATGAGCAGTTCTTC. Full variable domain (rest looked up from reference TRBV2 and TRBJ2-1): EPEVTQTPSHQVTQMGQEVILRCVPISNHLYFYWYRQILGQKVEFLVSFYNNEISEKSEIFDDQFSVERPDGSNFTLKIRSTKLEDSAMYFCASRTNGDEQFFGPGTRLTVL.

V usage is TRBV13 and J usage is TRBJ2-1; 7 bases fit TRBD1. The CDR3 is 17 amino acids. J gave up 7 bases and V 0 bases, and 12 bases lay outside the gene matches. CDR1 and CDR2 (germline): PRHDT, FYEKMQ (reference sequence). CDR3 nucleotide sequence: TGTGCCAGCAGCTTAGGCTGGCTCGGGCAGGGGGATAATGAGCAGTTCTTC. It is translated as CASSLGWLGQGDNEQFF.

The rearrangement links TRBV19 to TRBJ2-7; TRBD2 matches at 7 bases. This CDR3 has 18 residues. CDR1 is LNHDA and CDR2 is SQIVND in the germline V gene (reference sequence). The junction had 23 bases not matched to a gene; V was cut back by 10 bases and J by 2 bases. In DNA form, the CDR3 reads TGTGCCACCCCGCGGGGGTTTCGAGCGCCCAATCACACCTACGAGCAGTACGTC. Protein sequence: CATPRGFRAPNHTYEQYV.

This clone appeared a single time. The V and J genes are TRBV28 and TRBJ2-2; D is unresolved. This CDR3 is built from 15 residues. From germline, CDR1 is MDHEN and CDR2 SYDVKM. V was cut by 2 bases and J by 6 bases, with 13 bases left in between. In DNA, the CDR3 is TGTGCCAGCAGTTTACCGTTAATTAGAGCCGGGGAGCTGTTTTTT. Amino acid sequence: CASSLPLIRAGELFF.

This chain connects TRBV12-3 or TRBV12-4 to TRBJ2-7; no firm D call. Trimming shortened V by 6 bases and J by 0 bases, and 6 bases separated the two germline ends. This CDR3 spans 12 amino acids. CDR3 region: CASRISSYEQYV. CDR3 coding DNA: TGTGCCAGCAGAATTAGCTCCTACGAGCAGTACGTC.

This chain's CDR3 is CASSLGGEGYTQYF. The DNA for the CDR3 is TGTGCCAGCAGCTTAGGGGGGGAGGGGTATACGCAGTATTTT. The V call is TRBV11-2, the J call TRBJ2-3, with 7 bases lining up with TRBD2. This CDR3 has 14 residues. Germline trimming cut 1 base from V and 7 bases from J; bases unmatched to any gene: 5. Germline CDR1 reads SGHAT; CDR2 reads FQNNGV. The variable domain in full, completed from reference TRBV11-2 and TRBJ2-3, reads EAGVAQSPRYKIIEKRQSVAFWCNPISGHATLYWYQQILGQGPKLLIQFQNNGVVDDSQLPKDRFSAERLKGVDSTLKIQPAKLEDSAVYLCASSLGGEGYTQYFGPGTRLTVL.

In its sample, this clone was seen once. This sequence joins TRBV4-2 and TRBJ2-3, with D tentatively TRBD1 (5 bases). From germline, CDR1 is LGHNA and CDR2 YNFKEQ. The CDR3 covers 15 residues. V lost 0 bases, J lost 1 base, and 8 bases lay in between. The CDR3 spells CASSQDKGRTDTQYF. Here the CDR3 DNA reads TGTGCCAGCAGCCAAGACAAGGGGCGCACAGATACGCAGTATTTT.

The chain combines TRBV11-2 with TRBJ2-1; 8 nucleotides agree with TRBD2. CDR1 and CDR2 (germline): SGHAT, FQNNGV. Trimming removed 5 bases from V and 1 base from J; junction bases left unmatched: 10. CDR3 length: 17 amino acids. The CDR3: CASSLRGSGGSYNEQFF. DNA for the CDR3: TGTGCCAGCAGCCTGCGAGGGAGCGGGGGTTCCTACAATGAGCAGTTCTTC.

The table lists this clone with a few counts. The genes are TRBV27 and TRBJ1-6; no clear D. From germline, CDR1 is MNHEY and CDR2 SMNVEV (reference sequence). The V and J ends lost 8 bases and 3 bases respectively, with 11 bases between them. This CDR3 contains 14 residues. CDR3 coding DNA: TGTGCCAGCGGACCCCGGGGCTATAATTCACCCCTCCACTTT. It specifies CASGPRGYNSPLHF.

This chain connects TRBV6-6 to TRBJ2-3; 9 bases match TRBD2. The V gene's germline CDR1 is MNHNY and CDR2 SVGAGI (reference sequence). V shed 5 bases and J 4 bases; nucleotides not matched to a gene: 10. The CDR3 loop spans 16 amino acids. CDR3 residues: CASSPRGGASADTQYF. The CDR3 DNA is TGTGCCAGCAGTCCGCGGGGGGGGGCCTCGGCAGATACGCAGTATTTT.

This clone came up a few times. CDR3 in amino acids: CASSSTGRYEQYF. As DNA, the CDR3 is TGTGCCAGCAGCTCAACAGGAAGATACGAGCAGTACTTC. V gene TRBV5-6 combines with J gene TRBJ2-7; maybe TRBD1 (5 bases). The V gene's germline CDR1 is SGHDT and CDR2 YYEEEE. This CDR3 is built from 13 residues. The V end lost 3 bases, the J end lost 4 bases, and 11 bases lay between the germline ends.

This chain links TRBV18 with TRBJ1-2, with D hard to call. Trimming took off 0 bases at V and 7 bases at J, with 9 bases between the two ends. This CDR3 spans 13 amino acids. Looked up from germline, CDR1 is KGHSH and CDR2 is LQKENI. The CDR3 bases are TGTGCCAGCTCACCACCACGGGGTTCTGGCTACACCTTC. Its protein is CASSPPRGSGYTF.

This sequence joins TRBV5-8 and TRBJ2-4; 8 bases are a match to TRBD1. The V and J ends lost 1 base and 3 bases, in that order; junction bases with no gene match: 6. Germline loops: CDR1 SGHTS, CDR2 YDEGEE. The CDR3 contains 16 residues. This CDR3 is CASSLSGGPIKNIQYF. The CDR3 coding sequence is TGTGCCAGCAGCTTGTCAGGGGGCCCTATCAAAAACATTCAGTACTTC.

V is TRBV15 and J is TRBJ2-3; 9 bases match TRBD2. From germline, CDR1 is LNHNV and CDR2 YYDKDF (reference sequence). The CDR3 extends over 16 amino acids. The trim removed 1 base at V and 3 bases at J, leaving 5 bases unmatched. The CDR3, as DNA: TGTGCCACCAGCAGAGGGGCGGGAGGGCCGACAGATACGCAGTATTTT. Translating gives CATSRGAGGPTDTQYF.

V is TRBV4-2 and J is TRBJ2-3; the match to TRBD2 covers 7 bases. The length of the CDR3 is 18 residues. The germline V gene has CDR1 LGHNA and CDR2 YNFKEQ. J gave up 4 bases and V 3 bases, and 16 bases lay outside the gene matches. CDR3 sequence reads: CASSHQGEGDSGADTQYF. The CDR3 bases are TGTGCCAGCAGCCACCAAGGGGAGGGCGACTCCGGCGCAGATACGCAGTATTTT.

The chain employs TRBV5-6 and TRBJ1-3, with 8 bases aligning to TRBD1. CDR3 length: 14 residues. V lost 5 bases and J lost 0; bases outside the gene matches: 1. Germline CDR1 SGHDT, CDR2 YYEEEE. DNA for the CDR3: TGTGCCAGCAGGGGACAGGCCTCTGGAAACACCATATATTTT. As protein: CASRGQASGNTIYF.

The chain combines TRBV19 with TRBJ1-2, with D uncertain. Trimming took 6 bases from V and 4 from J, leaving 6 bases between them. The CDR3 runs 11 residues. Germline lookup yields CDR1 LNHDA and CDR2 SQIVND (reference sequence). The DNA of the CDR3 is TGTGCCAGTAGCGGTATCTATGGCTACACCTTC. This encodes CASSGIYGYTF.

The V call is TRBV12-3 or TRBV12-4, the J call TRBJ2-7; D gene ambiguous. CDR3 size: 12 residues. V lost 3 bases, J lost 3 bases, and 6 bases lay in between. As DNA, the CDR3 is TGTGCCAGCAGTTTTGGCTTCTACGAGCAGTACGTC. This codes for CASSFGFYEQYV.

The V call is TRBV2, the J call TRBJ2-1, with D unclear. The CDR3 is 14 amino acids. V shed 7 bases and J shed 3 bases, with 13 bases lying between them. Germline loops: CDR1 SNHLY, CDR2 FYNNEI. The CDR3 spells CASIIPLDYNEQFF. In nucleotides, the CDR3 is TGTGCCAGCATAATTCCCCTAGACTACAATGAGCAGTTCTTC.

The J gene is TRBJ2-3, the V gene TRBV10-2; 12 nucleotides agree with TRBD2. The CDR3 loop spans 16 amino acids. Germline V gives CDR1 WSHSY, CDR2 SAAADI. The ends lost 7 bases at V and 1 base at J; junction bases unmatched: 6. The CDR3 region is CASTLAGGRGTDTQYF. In DNA, the CDR3 is TGCGCCAGCACTCTAGCGGGGGGGCGTGGCACAGATACGCAGTATTTT.

This clone showed up just once. The chain joins TRBV7-9 to TRBJ1-1; 8 bases are shared with TRBD1. Per germline, CDR1 SEHNR and CDR2 FQNEAQ (reference sequence). With 5 bases clipped from V and 1 base from J, the junction kept 6 bases outside the gene matches. The CDR3 spans 15 residues. CDR3 amino acids: CASSPLDRENTEAFF. The CDR3 DNA reads as TGTGCCAGCAGCCCATTGGACAGGGAGAACACTGAAGCTTTCTTT. The whole variable domain, remainder taken from reference TRBV7-9 and TRBJ1-1, is DTGVSQNPRHKITKRGQNVTFRCDPISEHNRLYWYRQTLGQGPEFLTYFQNEAQLEKSRLLSDRFSAERPKGSFSTLEIQRTEQGDSAMYLCASSPLDRENTEAFFGQGTRLTVV.

The chain joins TRBV19 to TRBJ2-2; TRBD1 is a possible D gene (6 bases). CDR1 is LNHDA and CDR2 is SQIVND in the germline V gene (reference sequence). This CDR3 spans 14 amino acids. V was clipped by 2 bases and J by 4 bases, with 8 bases between them. CDR3 nucleotides: TGTGCCAGTAGTATAACAGGGACCACCGGGGAGCTGTTTTTT. Its protein product is CASSITGTTGELFF.